The 9 T cell receptor beta chains reported below all come from one sample, sequenced in a study of blood T cell repertoires in COVID-19. Data came from immunoSEQ multiplex PCR; TCRdb stores just in-frame clones and leaves some out. The sample consists of 90,000 to 110,000 clones, about four fifths of them appearing once. What was sequenced was peripheral blood. All receptors come from a man older than 75 with acute or convalescent COVID-19.

This chain joins TRBV7-2 and TRBJ2-5; TRBD1 aligns across 9 bases. CDR3 length: 14 residues. J was trimmed by 9 bases and V by 3 bases; bases with no gene match: 8. Germline lookup yields CDR1 SGHTA and CDR2 FQGNSA. The CDR3 region has the DNA TGTGCCAGCAGCTTCCTCGGACAGGGGATGCCCCAGTACTTC. It specifies CASSFLGQGMPQYF.

The rearrangement uses TRBV2 and TRBJ2-2; the D is unclear. The germline gives CDR1 SNHLY, CDR2 FYNNEI. This CDR3 region has 11 residues. V lost 4 bases, J lost 6 bases, and 3 bases lay in between. The CDR3 DNA reads as TGTGCCAGCAGTGCCGCCGGGGAGCTGTTTTTT. It codes for CASSAAGELFF. Supplemented by reference TRBV2 and TRBJ2-2, the full variable domain reads EPEVTQTPSHQVTQMGQEVILRCVPISNHLYFYWYRQILGQKVEFLVSFYNNEISEKSEIFDDQFSVERPDGSNFTLKIRSTKLEDSAMYFCASSAAGELFFGEGSRLTVL.

The chain uses TRBV2 and TRBJ1-3, with D uncertain. Trimming stripped 4 bases from V and 0 bases from J, with 4 bases between. The CDR3 has 13 residues. Germline assignment: CDR1 SNHLY and CDR2 FYNNEI. For the CDR3, the DNA is TGTGCCAGCAGTGCAGTCTCTGGAAACACCATATATTTT. This encodes CASSAVSGNTIYF.

V is TRBV28 and J is TRBJ1-2; TRBD1 aligns across 8 bases. This CDR3 is built from 14 residues. Trimming cost V 5 bases and J 5 bases; bases outside gene matches: 7. CDR1 MDHEN and CDR2 SYDVKM come from the germline V gene. The chain's CDR3 is CASSNDGTGYGYTF. The DNA of the CDR3 is TGTGCCAGCAGTAACGACGGGACAGGATATGGCTACACCTTC.

In this sample, this clone turned up a few times. V gene TRBV5-6 combines with J gene TRBJ2-2, with D perhaps TRBD1 (5 bases). The germline CDR1 and CDR2 sequences are SGHDT and YYEEEE. The CDR3 covers 16 residues. Trimming cost V 1 base and J 5 bases, with 15 bases left between them. The CDR3 loop is CASSLFQGLWTGELFF. In DNA form, the CDR3 reads TGTGCCAGCAGCTTGTTCCAGGGTTTATGGACCGGGGAGCTGTTTTTT. Full variable domain (rest looked up from reference TRBV5-6 and TRBJ2-2): DAGVTQSPTHLIKTRGQQVTLRCSPKSGHDTVSWYQQALGQGPQFIFQYYEEEERQRGNFPDRFSGHQFPNYSSELNVNALLLGDSALYLCASSLFQGLWTGELFFGEGSRLTVL.

The chain has TRBV6-6 and TRBJ1-6; a weak D match, TRBD1 (5 bases). V was cut by 6 bases and J by 8 bases, with 23 bases left in between. Per the germline V gene, CDR1 is MNHNY and CDR2 is SVGAGI (reference sequence). The CDR3 has 17 amino acids. In nucleotides, the CDR3 is TGTGCCAGCAGCCGACGCCCCCGCCCGGGGGATGATTCACCCCTCCACTTT. Translated: CASSRRPRPGDDSPLHF.

This clone was detected a few times. This sample also contains other DNA sequences that code for the same CDR3. The chain employs TRBV20-1 and TRBJ2-7, with a weak D call TRBD1 (5 bases). Germline V gene lookup returns CDR1 DFQATT and CDR2 SNEGSKA (reference sequence). V was trimmed by 2 bases and J by 4 bases, leaving 6 bases between them. This CDR3 is 11 amino acids long. This CDR3 reads CSARRGYEQYF. The CDR3 DNA sequence: TGCAGTGCTAGAAGGGGTTACGAGCAGTACTTC.

The J gene is TRBJ2-1, the V gene TRBV5-1; 8 bases are a match to TRBD1. With V trimmed by 4 bases and J by 12 bases, 9 bases remained unmatched. In germline, CDR1 is SGHRS, CDR2 YFSETQ. The CDR3 totals 13 residues. DNA for the CDR3: TGCGCCAGCAGCCCGCCGCAGGGGGCGAGGCAGTTCTTC. This translates into CASSPPQGARQFF.

This clone is a singleton in its sample. The V and J genes are TRBV27 and TRBJ1-4; a possible D gene is TRBD1 (6 bases). The CDR3 consists of 14 residues. V was pared by 1 base and J by 8 bases, with 11 bases between. Germline values: CDR1 MNHEY, CDR2 SMNVEV (reference sequence). The chain's CDR3 is CASSLYRAEEKLFF. The CDR3 bases are TGTGCCAGCAGTTTATACAGGGCGGAGGAAAAACTGTTTTTT.